These 29 T cell receptor beta chains share one sample of origin, sequenced in a study of cytotoxic CD8 clonotypes in ibrutinib-treated CLL. Repertoires were generated with immunoSEQ multiplex PCR, while TCRdb's copy carries only in-frame clones and drops some. Of tens of thousands of clones listed, approximately 50% are singletons. Sequenced material: PBMCs, taken at disease progression, from a patient treated with ibrutinib. The receptors were sampled from a human donor with chronic lymphocytic leukemia.

The chain carries TRBV10-3 and TRBJ2-3; D gene uncertain. The V end lost 4 bases, the J end lost 1 base, and 9 bases lay between the germline ends. CDR1 and CDR2 (germline): ENHRY, SYGVKD. CDR3 length: 14 amino acids. The CDR3 DNA reads as TGTGCCATCAGTGGACACCTTGGCACAGATACGCAGTATTTT. Its protein product is CAISGHLGTDTQYF.

The CDR3 bases are TGTGCCACCAGGACGTTTGGGGCGCGTTACGAGCAGTACTTC. Amino acids: CATRTFGARYEQYF. J is TRBJ2-7 and V is TRBV27, with D perhaps matching TRBD1 (5 bases). The CDR3 spans 14 residues. Trimming removed 10 bases at V and 4 bases at J, with 20 bases between. The germline V gene has CDR1 MNHEY and CDR2 SMNVEV (reference sequence).

The rearrangement uses TRBV5-1 and TRBJ2-7; 7 bases are a match to TRBD1. CDR3 length equals 16 residues. Germline values: CDR1 SGHRS, CDR2 YFSETQ. Germline trimming cut 6 bases from V and 0 bases from J; bases unmatched to any gene: 12. CDR3 protein: CASTNTPGTDSYEQYF. CDR3 nucleotide sequence: TGCGCCAGCACTAATACTCCCGGGACAGACTCCTACGAGCAGTACTTC.

This clone was counted a few times. The CDR3 sequence: CAWSLTGGSYEQYF. Here the CDR3 DNA reads TGTGCCTGGAGTCTCACGGGAGGGTCCTACGAGCAGTACTTC. This chain uses TRBV30 with TRBJ2-7; 8 bases match TRBD2. This CDR3 comprises 14 residues. Germline CDR1 is GTSNPN and CDR2 is SVGIG (reference sequence). V gave up 2 bases and J gave up 1 base; unmatched junction bases: 4.

The chain joins TRBV4-1 to TRBJ2-7, with 8 bases aligning to TRBD1. Germline-derived CDR1 and CDR2 are MGHRA and YSYEKL. After removal of 1 base from V and 1 base from J, the junction contained 3 bases not matched to a gene. The CDR3 consists of 15 residues. The CDR3 loop reads CASSQGTGPSYEQYF. The CDR3 region has the DNA TGCGCCAGCAGCCAAGGGACAGGGCCATCCTACGAGCAGTACTTC.

The rearrangement links TRBV18 to TRBJ2-1; D possibly corresponds to TRBD2 (5 bases). Germline assignment: CDR1 KGHSH and CDR2 LQKENI. The CDR3 is 15 amino acids. The V end was cut by 3 bases, the J end by 3 bases, with 12 bases between. Here the CDR3 reads CASSPMLGDYNEQFF. CDR3 nucleotides: TGTGCCAGCTCACCCATGCTCGGGGACTACAATGAGCAGTTCTTC.

The chain combines TRBV11-2 with TRBJ1-4; 7 bases agree with TRBD1. The CDR3 runs 15 residues. Germline-derived CDR1 and CDR2 are SGHAT and FQNNGV. With 5 bases clipped from V and 0 bases from J, the junction kept 3 bases outside the gene matches. This chain's CDR3 is CASSQGEATNEKLFF. The CDR3, as DNA: TGTGCCAGCAGCCAGGGGGAGGCAACTAATGAAAAACTGTTTTTT.

The chain recombines TRBV5-1 with TRBJ2-1; 13 nucleotides align to TRBD2. V gave up 3 bases and J gave up 8 bases; unmatched junction bases: 5. This CDR3 region has 15 residues. The germline gives CDR1 SGHRS, CDR2 YFSETQ. The DNA for the CDR3 is TGCGCCAGCAGCTCGGGACTAGCGGGGTTTGATGAGCAGTTCTTC. It yields the protein CASSSGLAGFDEQFF.

The chain couples TRBV4-1 to TRBJ2-1; TRBD1 might be the D (6 bases). The V gene's germline CDR1 is MGHRA and CDR2 YSYEKL. Trimming stripped 4 bases from V and 0 bases from J, with 16 bases between. The CDR3 spans 17 residues. The CDR3 region is CASSPLPGESSYNEQFF. The CDR3 region has the DNA TGCGCCAGCAGCCCCCTGCCAGGGGAGAGCTCCTACAATGAGCAGTTCTTC.

The chain couples TRBV28 to TRBJ2-4, with a possible D match to TRBD2 (5 bases). The germline V gene has CDR1 MDHEN and CDR2 SYDVKM. Trimming removed 2 bases from V and 4 bases from J, with 21 bases in between. The CDR3 spans 18 residues. The CDR3 loop is CASSLGPMGWTGKNIQYF. The CDR3 DNA follows: TGTGCCAGCAGTTTAGGCCCAATGGGTTGGACGGGAAAAAACATTCAGTACTTC.

The chain couples TRBV2 to TRBJ1-5; maybe TRBD1 (5 bases). This CDR3 region has 14 residues. Germline V gene lookup returns CDR1 SNHLY and CDR2 FYNNEI. V was trimmed by 1 base and J by 7 bases, leaving 11 bases between them. DNA of the CDR3: TGTGCCAGCAGTGAAGGGCAGGGACGGCAGCCCCAGCATTTT. Translated, it gives CASSEGQGRQPQHF. The full variable domain, with the rest looked up from reference TRBV2 and TRBJ1-5, is EPEVTQTPSHQVTQMGQEVILRCVPISNHLYFYWYRQILGQKVEFLVSFYNNEISEKSEIFDDQFSVERPDGSNFTLKIRSTKLEDSAMYFCASSEGQGRQPQHFGDGTRLSIL.

J is TRBJ1-5 and V is TRBV5-1; D uncertain. Trimming took off 0 bases at V and 4 bases at J, with 5 bases between the two ends. CDR1 is SGHRS, CDR2 YFSETQ, per germline. The CDR3 contains 13 residues. The chain's CDR3 is CASSLDRNQPQHF. DNA of the CDR3: TGCGCCAGCAGCTTGGATCGGAATCAGCCCCAGCATTTT.

The chain has TRBV27 and TRBJ2-2; 13 nucleotides agree with TRBD2. After removal of 3 bases from V and 7 bases from J, the junction contained 5 bases not matched to a gene. The CDR3 runs 16 residues. Germline assignment: CDR1 MNHEY and CDR2 SMNVEV (reference sequence). CDR3 nucleotide sequence: TGTGCCAGCAGTTTCGGACTAGCGGGAGTAGGCGGGGAGCTGTTTTTT. It translates to CASSFGLAGVGGELFF.

The chain carries TRBV25-1 and TRBJ2-3, with 10 bases aligning to TRBD1. CDR3 length equals 15 residues. Germline trimming cut 8 bases from V and 4 bases from J; bases unmatched to any gene: 9. Looked up from germline, CDR1 is MGHDK and CDR2 is SYGVNS. The CDR3: CASRRQGAFSDTQYF. In nucleotides, the CDR3 is TGTGCCAGCCGGAGACAGGGGGCGTTTTCAGATACGCAGTATTTT.

V gene TRBV6-5 combines with J gene TRBJ2-3; D remains ambiguous. Trimming took 3 bases from V and 0 from J, leaving 10 bases between them. Germline loops: CDR1 MNHEY, CDR2 SVGAGI. The CDR3 has 15 amino acids. CDR3 protein: CASSYLAGSTDTQYF. In DNA, the CDR3 is TGTGCCAGCAGTTATTTGGCAGGTAGCACAGATACGCAGTATTTT.

This clone was counted a few times. The V and J genes are TRBV6-5 and TRBJ1-1; D unresolved. Germline V lookup: CDR1 MNHEY, CDR2 SVGAGI. The CDR3 is 13 amino acids. V was clipped by 6 bases and J by 7 bases, with 15 bases between them. The CDR3 loop is CASSPGPAGEAFF. The CDR3 DNA reads TGTGCCAGCAGCCCCGGGCCAGCCGGTGAAGCTTTCTTT.

The rearrangement joins TRBV7-2 to TRBJ1-2; 9 bases fit TRBD1. The CDR3 is made up of 14 amino acids. Germline-derived CDR1 and CDR2 are SGHTA and FQGNSA. With V trimmed by 4 bases and J by 6 bases, 6 bases remained unmatched. This CDR3 is CASSSDRGKNGYTF. The DNA of the CDR3 is TGTGCCAGCAGCTCCGACAGGGGGAAGAATGGCTACACCTTC.

The rearrangement links TRBV9 to TRBJ1-1, with D possibly TRBD1 on 6 matching bases. V was cut by 4 bases and J by 7 bases, with 17 bases left in between. This CDR3 is built from 14 residues. The V gene's germline CDR1 is SGDLS and CDR2 YYNGEE. CDR3 amino acids: CASSPRQELLEAFF. CDR3 nucleotides: TGTGCCAGCAGCCCGCGACAGGAACTACTTGAAGCTTTCTTT.

The chain is built from TRBV5-1 and TRBJ2-7; a weak D match, TRBD2 (5 bases). The CDR3 consists of 15 residues. Germline CDR1 and CDR2: SGHRS and YFSETQ. V lost 1 base to trimming and J lost 3 bases, with 14 bases between them. CDR3 DNA: TGCGCCAGCAGCTTGTTCAGCGGACGACTCTACGAGCAGTACTTC. This translates into CASSLFSGRLYEQYF.

This chain connects TRBV4-3 to TRBJ1-1, with 9 bases that match TRBD1. The CDR3 totals 15 residues. Germline V gene data show CDR1 as LGHNA and CDR2 as YSLEER. The V segment lost 4 bases and the J segment 6 bases; nucleotides outside the gene matches: 9. The chain's CDR3 is CASSPGQGWFAEAFF. The CDR3, as DNA: TGCGCCAGCAGCCCCGGACAGGGGTGGTTCGCTGAAGCTTTCTTT.

The V and J genes are TRBV19 and TRBJ2-5; D is unresolved. V lost 5 bases, J lost 4 bases, and 11 bases lay in between. There are 13 residues in the CDR3. Per germline, CDR1 LNHDA and CDR2 SQIVND (reference sequence). The CDR3 DNA follows: TGTGCCAGTAGTTTCAGGACGGCAGAGACCCAGTACTTC. This translates into CASSFRTAETQYF.

This chain joins TRBV28 and TRBJ2-1, with a weak D call TRBD2 (5 bases). Trimming took off 1 base at V and 0 bases at J, with 7 bases between the two ends. The CDR3 consists of 15 residues. Germline CDR1 and CDR2: MDHEN and SYDVKM. The CDR3 bases are TGTGCCAGCAGTTTATCGGGGAGCTCCTACAATGAGCAGTTCTTC. It translates to CASSLSGSSYNEQFF.

This chain links TRBV21-1 with TRBJ2-7; the DNA was not used to check the table's D call, TRBD2. TRBV21-1 is recorded as a pseudogene. This CDR3 comprises 13 residues. Written as DNA, the CDR3 is TGTGCCAGCAGCAGGGGAGGTCGGCACGAGCAGTACTTC. Protein sequence: CASSRGGRHEQYF.

The chain uses TRBV28 and TRBJ2-5; D unclear. V lost 1 base, J lost 1 base, and 10 bases lay in between. Germline V lookup: CDR1 MDHEN, CDR2 SYDVKM. CDR3 length: 15 residues. The CDR3 protein is CASSLYTAAQETQYF. CDR3 nucleotide sequence: TGTGCCAGCAGTTTATATACAGCAGCCCAAGAGACCCAGTACTTC.

This clone showed up just a few times. The rearrangement uses TRBV25-1 and TRBJ2-5, with TRBD2 matching over 9 bases. The CDR3 consists of 16 residues. J was trimmed by 5 bases and V by 1 base; bases with no gene match: 8. Germline CDR1 MGHDK, CDR2 SYGVNS. The CDR3 loop reads CASSEWIAGVRETQYF. The CDR3 DNA sequence: TGTGCCAGCAGTGAATGGATAGCGGGAGTTAGGGAGACCCAGTACTTC.

This clone was observed a few times. The J gene is TRBJ1-3, the V gene TRBV29-1, with D perhaps matching TRBD1 (5 bases). CDR3 size: 14 residues. Germline V gene lookup returns CDR1 SQVTM and CDR2 ANQGSEA. The V end was cut by 6 bases, the J end by 0 bases, with 12 bases between. CDR3 bases: TGCAGCGTGGGGACGGACTTCTCTGGAAACACCATATATTTT. It specifies CSVGTDFSGNTIYF.

The chain couples TRBV7-9 to TRBJ1-5; TRBD1 is a possible D gene (6 bases). Germline CDR1 is SEHNR and CDR2 is FQNEAQ (reference sequence). V was clipped by 5 bases and J by 7 bases, with 15 bases between them. CDR3 length: 14 residues. Here the CDR3 reads CASSVTGGGQPQHF. The CDR3 DNA follows: TGTGCCAGCAGCGTGACGGGGGGCGGGCAGCCCCAGCATTTT.

This clone occurred once. CDR3 nucleotide sequence: TGTGCCAGTAGTCGGACAGGGCCCACCTACGAGCAGTACTTC. It is translated as CASSRTGPTYEQYF. The gene calls are TRBV19 and TRBJ2-7, with 8 bases matching TRBD1. The germline V gene has CDR1 LNHDA and CDR2 SQIVND (reference sequence). V shed 5 bases and J 2 bases; nucleotides not matched to a gene: 5. The CDR3 sequence is 14 residues long.

A few counts support this clone. The CDR3 DNA is TGTGCCAGCAGTCAGGGACAGGGCGTATTCTACGAGCAGTACTTC. As protein: CASSQGQGVFYEQYF. The J gene is TRBJ2-7, the V gene TRBV6-5, with 9 bases lining up with TRBD1. Losses at the gene ends were 5 bases for V and 3 bases for J; bases not matched to a gene: 8. This CDR3 is 15 amino acids long. The germline gives CDR1 MNHEY, CDR2 SVGAGI.